This passage covers 5 T cell receptor beta chains from one sample sequenced in a study of blood T cell repertoires in COVID-19. Data came from immunoSEQ multiplex PCR; TCRdb stores just in-frame clones and leaves some out. This repertoire shows roughly 130,000 clones, more than 70% found once; its top ten account for around 12%. The material sequenced was peripheral blood. The receptors were gathered from a woman in her thirties who had recovered from COVID-19.

The chain joins TRBV28 to TRBJ2-7; 10 bases agree with TRBD1. Germline V lookup: CDR1 MDHEN, CDR2 SYDVKM. V dropped 6 bases and J dropped 1; count of bases not matched to a gene: 6. The CDR3 consists of 15 residues. The CDR3 is CASRGPGQGSYEQYF. The CDR3, as DNA: TGTGCCAGCAGGGGACCGGGACAGGGGTCCTACGAGCAGTACTTC.

This clone appeared a few times. V gene TRBV30 combines with J gene TRBJ1-5, with 7 bases aligning to TRBD1. This CDR3 has 13 amino acids. Germline V gives CDR1 GTSNPN, CDR2 SVGIG (reference sequence). The J segment lost 5 bases and the V segment lost 1 base, leaving 2 bases of the junction unmatched. CDR3 amino acids: CAWSGGQDQPQHF. CDR3 nucleotide sequence: TGTGCCTGGAGTGGAGGACAGGATCAGCCCCAGCATTTT.

The chain couples TRBV18 to TRBJ2-5, with a possible D match to TRBD2 (6 bases). V lost 2 bases to trimming and J lost 5 bases, with 15 bases between them. From germline, CDR1 is KGHSH and CDR2 LQKENI. The CDR3 has 15 amino acids. The CDR3 DNA sequence: TGTGCCAGCTCACCAGACGGGGCCCGGGGGGAGACCCAGTACTTC. It codes for CASSPDGARGETQYF. Full variable domain (outside the CDR3, taken from reference TRBV18 and TRBJ2-5): NAGVMQNPRHLVRRRGQEARLRCSPMKGHSHVYWYRQLPEEGLKFMVYLQKENIIDESGMPKERFSAEFPKEGPSILRIQQVVRGDSAAYFCASSPDGARGETQYFGPGTRLLVL.

A word on this clone: Distinct nucleotide sequences in the sample also encode this CDR3. V and J are TRBV9 and TRBJ2-2; 7 nucleotides align to TRBD1. The germline CDR1 and CDR2 sequences are SGDLS and YYNGEE. The length of the CDR3 is 13 residues. V trimming: 4 bases; J trimming: 4 bases; junction bases outside the gene matches: 1. CDR3: CASSPGGTGELFF. CDR3 DNA: TGTGCCAGCAGCCCAGGGGGCACCGGGGAGCTGTTTTTT. Drawing the rest from reference TRBV9 and TRBJ2-2, the complete variable domain is DSGVTQTPKHLITATGQRVTLRCSPRSGDLSVYWYQQSLDQGLQFLIQYYNGEERAKGNILERFSAQQFPDLHSELNLSSLELGDSALYFCASSPGGTGELFFGEGSRLTVL.

The chain recombines TRBV5-6 with TRBJ2-1, with D possibly being TRBD2 (5 bases). The germline gives CDR1 SGHDT, CDR2 YYEEEE. Trimming pared 1 base from V and 2 bases from J, leaving 13 bases between. The CDR3 contains 16 residues. Here the CDR3 reads CASSLQVEDTYNEQFF. In DNA form, the CDR3 reads TGTGCCAGCAGCTTGCAAGTGGAGGATACCTACAATGAGCAGTTCTTC.